This T cell receptor (beta chain) stems from a study of blood T cell repertoires in COVID-19. As for the study in general: Acute-phase and convalescent COVID-19 samples originated in the United States, Italy and Spain. In each case, the material was cDNA or gDNA derived from T cells, B-cell-depleted T cells, or PBMCs.

In the original workflow: Reference gene primer amplification in the assay estimated nucleated cell counts. The table came from immunoSEQ multiplex PCR; TCRdb's copy has only in-frame clones and leaves some out. V and J calls and clone size are as listed in that table; D and trimming were resolved from the DNA. Altogether tens of thousands of clones are present, about 80% being singletons, with the ten largest covering more than 8.5%. V was clipped by 2 bases and J by 1 base, with 5 bases between them. The germline V gene has CDR1 SGHVS and CDR2 FQNEAQ. CDR3 length: 13 amino acids. The V gene is TRBV7-8, the J gene TRBJ1-1; unclear D gene. The clonotype comes from a man aged 50 or older with COVID-19, enrolled during active disease. The sequenced sample consisted of peripheral blood. The CDR3 protein is CASSLYRNTEAFF. The CDR3 coding sequence is TGTGCCAGCAGCTTATACAGGAACACTGAAGCTTTCTTT.